The 30 T cell receptor beta chains listed next were all sequenced from one sample in a study of Ad26.COV2.S vaccination and SARS-CoV-2 variants. TCRdb's copy holds only in-frame clones and misses some; the assay was immunoSEQ multiplex PCR. The repertoire holds about 180,000 clones, with roughly 89% as singletons. Specimen: peripheral blood, collected after recovery from COVID-19. Source of these receptors: a human donor who had recovered from COVID-19.

The rearrangement uses TRBV9 and TRBJ2-5, with 9 nucleotides matching TRBD2. CDR1 SGDLS and CDR2 YYNGEE come from the germline V gene. V dropped 3 bases and J dropped 2; count of bases not matched to a gene: 5. This CDR3 is built from 15 residues. The CDR3 here is CASSASSGTQETQYF. The CDR3, as DNA: TGTGCCAGCAGCGCATCTAGCGGGACTCAAGAGACCCAGTACTTC.

The rearrangement uses TRBV11-3 and TRBJ2-5; 10 positions agree with TRBD1. The length of the CDR3 is 15 residues. Looked up from germline, CDR1 is SGHNT and CDR2 is YENEEA. V trimming: 3 bases; J trimming: 5 bases; junction bases outside the gene matches: 6. Written as DNA, the CDR3 is TGTGCCAGCAGCTTCACGACAGGGGGCTTGGAGACCCAGTACTTC. Translating gives CASSFTTGGLETQYF.

This chain uses TRBV7-8 with TRBJ2-3, with a weak D call TRBD1 (5 bases). The CDR3 loop spans 15 amino acids. V was clipped by 5 bases and J by 0 bases, with 12 bases between them. Germline V gene lookup returns CDR1 SGHVS and CDR2 FQNEAQ. CDR3 in amino acids: CASSDRTRSTDTQYF. The CDR3 DNA reads as TGTGCCAGCAGCGACCGGACAAGAAGCACAGATACGCAGTATTTT.

The rearrangement uses TRBV19 and TRBJ1-6; 10 bases are a match to TRBD1. Unmatched junction bases numbered 2, after V lost 5 bases and J lost 7 bases. The germline V gene encodes CDR1 LNHDA and CDR2 SQIVND (reference sequence). The CDR3 runs 14 residues. CDR3 sequence reads: CASSSGQGNSPLHF. Here the CDR3 DNA reads TGTGCCAGTAGTTCGGGACAGGGGAATTCACCCCTCCACTTT.

The chain employs TRBV11-1 and TRBJ2-1, with D possibly TRBD2 on 6 matching bases. This CDR3 has 17 residues. CDR1 and CDR2 from the germline V gene are SGHAT and FQDESV (reference sequence). The ends were cut back, 0 bases at V and 0 bases at J, with 12 bases in the middle. The CDR3 loop is CASSLALRGSSYNEQFF. The CDR3 DNA reads TGTGCCAGCAGCTTAGCCTTACGGGGGAGCTCCTACAATGAGCAGTTCTTC.

The V call is TRBV6-2 or TRBV6-3, the J call TRBJ1-4; no firm D call. The CDR3 has 13 amino acids. Germline V gene lookup returns CDR1 MNHEY and CDR2 SVGEGT. V lost 4 bases, J lost 10 bases, and 13 bases lay in between. The CDR3 loop reads CASSSEVRGKLFF. Here the CDR3 DNA reads TGTGCCAGCAGTTCTGAAGTGCGGGGAAAACTGTTTTTT.

V usage is TRBV7-9 and J usage is TRBJ2-7; 7 bases match TRBD1. Per the germline V gene, CDR1 is SEHNR and CDR2 is FQNEAQ (reference sequence). The V segment lost 5 bases and the J segment 9 bases; nucleotides outside the gene matches: 19. The CDR3 is 16 residues long. CDR3 residues: CASSRLGDRVYVGQYF. As DNA, the CDR3 is TGTGCCAGCAGCCGACTCGGGGACAGAGTCTACGTGGGGCAGTACTTC.

The V gene is TRBV28, the J gene TRBJ1-2, with 10 positions matching TRBD1. V lost 4 bases to trimming and J lost 7 bases; unmatched junction nucleotides: 3. The CDR3 runs 13 residues. Germline V gives CDR1 MDHEN, CDR2 SYDVKM. CDR3 protein: CASSSGQGSGYTF. Here the CDR3 DNA reads TGTGCCAGCAGTTCGGGACAGGGGTCTGGCTACACCTTC.

V and J are TRBV7-2 and TRBJ2-7; 7 bases map to TRBD2. The ends lost 5 bases at V and 3 bases at J; junction bases unmatched: 7. Germline values: CDR1 SGHTA, CDR2 FQGNSA. The CDR3 has 14 residues. The CDR3 spells CASSPGLVGYEQYF. DNA for the CDR3: TGTGCCAGCAGCCCCGGACTAGTGGGCTACGAGCAGTACTTC. The whole variable domain, filled in from reference TRBV7-2 and TRBJ2-7, reads GAGVSQSPSNKVTEKGKDVELRCDPISGHTALYWYRQSLGQGLEFLIYFQGNSAPDKSGLPSDRFSAERTGGSVSTLTIQRTQQEDSAVYLCASSPGLVGYEQYFGPGTRLTVT.

The J gene is TRBJ2-7, the V gene TRBV18; TRBD2 aligns across 12 bases. Germline V CDR1 and CDR2: KGHSH, LQKENI. V lost 4 bases, J lost 4 bases, and 8 bases stayed unmatched. There are 16 residues in the CDR3. The CDR3 sequence is CASSLPETSGSYEQYF. The CDR3 nucleotides read TGTGCCAGCTCACTCCCCGAGACTAGCGGGAGTTACGAGCAGTACTTC.

The rearrangement links TRBV30 to TRBJ1-6; TRBD1 agrees at 8 bases. The V gene's germline CDR1 is GTSNPN and CDR2 SVGIG (reference sequence). The V segment lost 2 bases and the J segment 6 bases; nucleotides outside the gene matches: 9. The CDR3 has 16 residues. The CDR3 DNA is TGTGCCTGGAGTCTCCGACAGGGGCGTTCTAATTCACCCCTCCACTTT. Its protein product is CAWSLRQGRSNSPLHF.

This clone was counted between two and nine times. The chain links TRBV7-7 to TRBJ1-1; D not certain. CDR1 and CDR2 (germline): SSHAT, FNYEAQ (reference sequence). This CDR3 has 13 amino acids. Trimming took off 2 bases at V and 2 bases at J, with 6 bases between the two ends. CDR3 loop: CASSLKENTEAFF. CDR3 nucleotides: TGTGCCAGCAGCTTAAAAGAAAACACTGAAGCTTTCTTT. The full variable domain, rest sourced from reference TRBV7-7 and TRBJ1-1, is GAGVSQSPRYKVTKRGQDVTLRCDPISSHATLYWYQQALGQGPEFLTYFNYEAQPDKSGLPSDRFSAERPEGSISTLTIQRTEQRDSAMYRCASSLKENTEAFFGQGTRLTVV.

Concerning this clone itself: Other DNA sequences in this sample translate to the same CDR3. The chain recombines TRBV28 with TRBJ2-6, with 8 bases that match TRBD2. CDR1 is MDHEN and CDR2 is SYDVKM in the germline V gene. With 9 bases clipped from V and 2 bases from J, the junction kept 12 bases outside the gene matches. The CDR3 extends over 17 amino acids. DNA for the CDR3: TGTGCCAGTAGTCCCGGGGGGGGAATTACTGGGGCCAACGTCCTGACTTTC. Translating gives CASSPGGGITGANVLTF.

The chain is built from TRBV19 and TRBJ1-1, with D possibly being TRBD1 (5 bases). V lost 3 bases, J lost 0 bases, and 11 bases lay in between. The germline V gene has CDR1 LNHDA and CDR2 SQIVND (reference sequence). The CDR3 consists of 15 residues. CDR3 protein: CASSITGSLNTEAFF. The DNA of the CDR3 is TGTGCCAGTAGTATTACAGGCAGCCTGAACACTGAAGCTTTCTTT.

The rearrangement joins TRBV30 to TRBJ2-7, with D hard to call. V lost 1 base and J 12 bases, leaving 10 bases between the germline ends. CDR3 size: 10 residues. Germline lookup yields CDR1 GTSNPN and CDR2 SVGIG (reference sequence). The CDR3 protein is CAWSEGGWYF. CDR3 in DNA: TGTGCCTGGAGTGAGGGCGGATGGTACTTC.

The genes are TRBV6-1 and TRBJ1-4; weak D call: TRBD1 (5 bases). The CDR3 spans 16 residues. Germline V gene lookup returns CDR1 MNHNS and CDR2 SASEGT. Trimming removed 3 bases at V and 5 bases at J, with 16 bases between. Here the CDR3 reads CASSDLAGEGNEKLFF. DNA of the CDR3: TGTGCCAGCAGTGATCTGGCGGGGGAAGGGAATGAAAAACTGTTTTTT.

The rearrangement joins TRBV18 to TRBJ2-3; no clear D. Germline V lookup: CDR1 KGHSH, CDR2 LQKENI. The CDR3 loop spans 13 amino acids. V dropped 0 bases and J dropped 6 bases, with 7 bases sitting between them. The CDR3 sequence is CASSPPYKDTQYF. The CDR3 region has the DNA TGTGCCAGCTCACCACCGTATAAGGATACGCAGTATTTT.

The rearrangement joins TRBV7-6 to TRBJ2-7, with 9 bases lining up with TRBD1. The CDR3 length is 16 residues. V lost 3 bases and J lost 1; bases outside the gene matches: 7. Germline V CDR1 and CDR2: SGHVS, FNYEAQ. CDR3 sequence (DNA): TGTGCCAGCAGCTTCTCACCCGGGACAGGGTCCTACGAGCAGTACTTC. This gives the protein CASSFSPGTGSYEQYF.

As regards this clone: The junction shows a germline mismatch at one end, possibly a read error. V is TRBV2 and J is TRBJ1-2; perhaps TRBD1 as D (5 bases). Germline V CDR1 and CDR2: SNHLY, FYNNEI. The length of the CDR3 is 14 residues. CDR3 nucleotide sequence: TGTGCCAGCAATGAATTCCAGGGTAGGCGCGGCTACACCTTC. Protein product: CASNEFQGRRGYTF.

The chain carries TRBV6-5 and TRBJ2-7; D may be TRBD1 or TRBD2 (5 bases each). CDR3 length equals 13 residues. Germline CDR1 and CDR2: MNHEY and SVGAGI. V was shortened by 8 bases and J by 2 bases, with 13 bases between the two germline ends. The CDR3 here is CASGTNPAYEQYF. In nucleotides, the CDR3 is TGTGCCAGCGGGACGAACCCGGCCTACGAGCAGTACTTC.

The DNA of the CDR3 is TGTGCCAGCAGACCTACAGGGGGAGGAAACACCATATATTTT. The encoded protein is CASRPTGGGNTIYF. This rearrangement joins TRBV5-6 to TRBJ1-3, with 8 bases that match TRBD1. Trimming removed 5 bases from V and 4 bases from J; junction bases left unmatched: 5. This CDR3 comprises 14 residues. Germline CDR1 is SGHDT and CDR2 is YYEEEE.

This clone was seen once. In DNA, the CDR3 is TGTGCCAGCAGTGATGAGTGGGGCTGGCAGCCCCAGCATTTT. Protein: CASSDEWGWQPQHF. The chain uses TRBV2 and TRBJ1-5; tentative D call: TRBD1 (5 bases). The V end was cut by 3 bases, the J end by 7 bases, with 13 bases between. The CDR3 is 14 amino acids. Per the germline V gene, CDR1 is SNHLY and CDR2 is FYNNEI.

The V call is TRBV4-1, the J call TRBJ1-6; D is unclear. Germline V gene lookup returns CDR1 MGHRA and CDR2 YSYEKL. The CDR3 has 12 residues. The germline V and J ends were trimmed by 1 base and 14 bases, with 9 bases remaining between them. In DNA, the CDR3 is TGCGCCAGCAGCCAAGGAGCGGAGGCCCTCCACTTT. It is translated as CASSQGAEALHF.

The chain uses TRBV7-2 and TRBJ2-1; D is unclear. The CDR3 has 15 residues. Germline lookup yields CDR1 SGHTA and CDR2 FQGNSA. V gave up 5 bases and J gave up 0 bases, with 11 bases separating them. Here the CDR3 DNA reads TGTGCCAGCAGCATGGACCGAAGCTCCTACAATGAGCAGTTCTTC. Encoded protein: CASSMDRSSYNEQFF.

The chain employs TRBV28 and TRBJ2-1; 10 nucleotides align to TRBD2. Germline V gene lookup returns CDR1 MDHEN and CDR2 SYDVKM. This CDR3 comprises 15 residues. V gave up 6 bases and J gave up 9 bases; unmatched junction bases: 11. The CDR3 reads CASSPLAGPRGEQFF. The CDR3 DNA reads TGTGCCAGCAGCCCACTAGCGGGGCCTCGAGGTGAGCAGTTCTTC.

This chain connects TRBV6-1 to TRBJ2-4; 10 bases line up with TRBD1. Germline V gene lookup returns CDR1 MNHNS and CDR2 SASEGT. The CDR3 spans 16 residues. Trimming at V came to 4 bases and at J to 0 bases, leaving 3 bases not matched to a gene. The CDR3 DNA reads TGTGCCAGCAGTGCCGACAGGGGGCTAGCCAAAAACATTCAGTACTTC. It translates to CASSADRGLAKNIQYF.

The chain links TRBV6-5 to TRBJ2-2; D not certain. The CDR3 has 12 amino acids. From germline, CDR1 is MNHEY and CDR2 SVGAGI. Trimming removed 6 bases at V and 3 bases at J, with 5 bases between. CDR3 DNA: TGTGCCAGCAGCCATTACACCGGGGAGCTGTTTTTT. Translation: CASSHYTGELFF.

This clone has at least ten counts. V and J are TRBV14 and TRBJ1-6; D gene uncertain. The germline gives CDR1 SGHDN, CDR2 FVKESK. The CDR3 contains 13 residues. The V and J ends lost 1 base and 8 bases respectively, with 6 bases between them. CDR3 loop: CASSQGPHSPLHF. The CDR3 DNA follows: TGTGCCAGCAGCCAAGGGCCCCATTCACCCCTCCACTTT.

This clone was found a few times. The chain carries TRBV6-1 and TRBJ2-7; 10 positions agree with TRBD1. The CDR3 is 15 amino acids. Germline V CDR1 and CDR2: MNHNS, SASEGT. V shed 3 bases and J 3 bases; nucleotides not matched to a gene: 5. For the CDR3, the DNA is TGTGCCAGCAGTGAGACAGGGGGCGCGATCTACGAGCAGTACTTC. Residues: CASSETGGAIYEQYF.

A word on this clone: Other nucleotide sequences in the sample specify the same CDR3. The V call is TRBV4-1, the J call TRBJ1-4; D ambiguous. Trimming removed 1 base at V and 8 bases at J, with 5 bases between. CDR3 size: 12 residues. Germline V gives CDR1 MGHRA, CDR2 YSYEKL. The CDR3 nucleotides read TGCGCCAGCAGCCAAGTAGGAGAAAAACTGTTTTTT. It yields the protein CASSQVGEKLFF.